This T cell receptor beta chain was sequenced in a study of cytomegalovirus exposure and HLA in healthy donors. Across the study: Among the approximately 400 genotyped donors, more than 70% were placed in the Caucasian-associated ancestry cluster.

The PCR contained 60 Vbeta and 13 Jbeta primers. Assay used: immunoSEQ multiplex PCR; TCRdb lists only in-frame clones, some missing. Of fewer than 200,000 clones listed, roughly 80% are singletons. V was pared by 4 bases and J by 0 bases, with 4 bases of the junction left unmatched. CDR1 is SGHDT, CDR2 YYEEEE, per germline. CDR3 length: 16 residues. J is TRBJ1-1 and V is TRBV5-6, with 12 bases matching TRBD1. Sequencing used PBMCs. This TCR came from a human donor in good health. CDR3 nucleotide sequence: TGTGCCAGCAGCATAGGGACAGGGGGCTTGAACACTGAAGCTTTCTTT. Encoded protein: CASSIGTGGLNTEAFF.